This TCR beta chain was identified in a study of blood T cell repertoires in COVID-19. Overall study: The samples span acute and convalescent COVID-19 from the United States, Italy and Spain.

TCRdb's table, derived via immunoSEQ multiplex PCR, lists solely in-frame clones and lacks some. The data hold 250,000 or so clones, with approximately 88% observed a single time. The study recruited exposed participants who had met a COVID-19 case within 2 weeks before entry. The CDR3 covers 15 residues. V lost 6 bases to trimming and J lost 2 bases, with 17 bases between them. CDR1 SEHNR and CDR2 FQNEAQ come from the germline V gene (reference sequence). The rearrangement links TRBV7-9 to TRBJ2-7, with D maybe TRBD1 (6 bases). Sequencing input: PBMCs or T cells enriched from blood (not recorded which). The sequence was obtained from a middle-aged woman who had been exposed to COVID-19. The CDR3 region is CASRPLGAATYEQYF. The CDR3 bases are TGTGCCAGCAGACCACTGGGGGCAGCTACCTACGAGCAGTACTTC.